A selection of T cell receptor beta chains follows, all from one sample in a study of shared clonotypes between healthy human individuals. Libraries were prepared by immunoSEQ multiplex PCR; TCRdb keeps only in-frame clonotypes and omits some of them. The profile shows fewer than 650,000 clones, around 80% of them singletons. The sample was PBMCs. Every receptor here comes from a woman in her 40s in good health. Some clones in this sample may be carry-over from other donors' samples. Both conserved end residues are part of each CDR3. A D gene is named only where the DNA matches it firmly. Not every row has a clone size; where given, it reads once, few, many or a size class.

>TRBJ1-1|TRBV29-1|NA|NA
CSVEGQGEAFF
TGCAGCGTTGAGGGGCAGGGTGAAGCTTTCTTT
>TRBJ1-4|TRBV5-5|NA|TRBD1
CASSRDGTGDEKLFF
TGTGCCAGCAGTCGAGATGGGACAGGGGATGAAAAACTGTTTTTT
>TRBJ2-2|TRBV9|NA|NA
CASSVVEGNTGELFF
TGTGCCAGCAGCGTAGTTGAAGGGAACACCGGGGAGCTGTTTTTT
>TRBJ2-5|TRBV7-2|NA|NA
CASRTAGQETQYF
TGTGCCAGCAGGACGGCAGGGCAAGAGACCCAGTACTTC
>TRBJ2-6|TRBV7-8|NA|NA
CASTMEGITGANVLTF
TGTGCCAGCACCATGGAAGGGATCACTGGGGCCAACGTCCTGACTTTC
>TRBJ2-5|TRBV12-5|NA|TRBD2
CASGLGLTSGREGETQYF
TGTGCTAGTGGTTTAGGCTTGACTAGCGGGAGGGAAGGAGAGACCCAGTACTTC
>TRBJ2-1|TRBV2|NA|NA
CASLLPLDRDSYNEQFF
TGTGCCAGCCTACTACCTTTGGACCGCGACTCCTACAATGAGCAGTTCTTC
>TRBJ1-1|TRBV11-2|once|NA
CASSFMLGRMNTEAFF
TGTGCCAGCAGCTTTATGTTGGGGCGCATGAACACTGAAGCTTTCTTT
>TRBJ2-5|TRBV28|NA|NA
CASSFRRVFGTGETQYF
TGTGCCAGCAGTTTCCGCCGGGTATTCGGGACGGGGGAGACCCAGTACTTC
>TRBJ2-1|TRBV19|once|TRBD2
CASSISGRWGNEQFF
TGTGCCAGTAGCATCAGCGGGAGGTGGGGCAATGAGCAGTTCTTC
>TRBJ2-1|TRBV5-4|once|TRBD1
CASTFSGGPYNEQFF
TGTGCCAGCACCTTCTCAGGGGGTCCCTACAATGAGCAGTTCTTC
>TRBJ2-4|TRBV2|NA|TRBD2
CASRVSGSVAKNIQYF
TGTGCCAGCAGGGTTAGCGGGAGTGTGGCCAAAAACATTCAGTACTTC
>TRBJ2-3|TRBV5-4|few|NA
CASSSLAVGTDTQYF
TGTGCCAGCAGCTCTCTAGCAGTCGGCACAGATACGCAGTATTTT
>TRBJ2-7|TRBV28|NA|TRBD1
CASRSGQGGSVEQYF
TGTGCCAGCAGGTCTGGACAGGGGGGTTCCGTGGAGCAGTACTTC
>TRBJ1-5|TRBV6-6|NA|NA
CASSSGIQPQHF
TGTGCCAGCAGCTCAGGGATTCAGCCCCAGCATTTT
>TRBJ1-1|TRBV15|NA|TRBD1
CATTPRLMGQGNTEAFF
TGTGCCACCACCCCCCGTCTGATGGGACAGGGGAACACTGAAGCTTTCTTT
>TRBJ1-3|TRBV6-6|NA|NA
CASSYGQGDSGNTIYF
TGTGCCAGCAGTTACGGGCAGGGTGACTCTGGAAACACCATATATTTT
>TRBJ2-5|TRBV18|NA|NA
CASSRVPRSIGETQYF
TGTGCCAGCTCCCGGGTACCCCGGTCCATCGGGGAGACCCAGTACTTC
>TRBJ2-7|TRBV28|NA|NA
CASSLSRVYEQYF
TGTGCCAGCAGTTTATCTCGGGTCTACGAGCAGTACTTC
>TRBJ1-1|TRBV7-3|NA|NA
CASSTSGNTEAFF
TGTGCCAGCAGCACATCAGGGAACACTGAAGCTTTCTTT
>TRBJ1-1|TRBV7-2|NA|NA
CASSFTGQAEAFF
TGTGCCAGCAGCTTCACGGGACAAGCAGAAGCTTTCTTT
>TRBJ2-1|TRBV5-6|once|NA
CASSPANNEQFF
TGTGCCAGCAGCCCGGCTAACAATGAGCAGTTCTTC
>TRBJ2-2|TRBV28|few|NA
CASTLTITGELFF
TGTGCCAGCACCCTAACTATCACCGGGGAGCTGTTTTTT
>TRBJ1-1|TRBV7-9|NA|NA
CAIGTGDREAFF
TGTGCCATCGGGACGGGGGATCGTGAAGCTTTCTTT
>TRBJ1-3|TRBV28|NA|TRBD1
CASSLGQGRGNTIYF
TGTGCCAGCAGTCTCGGACAGGGAAGGGGAAACACCATATATTTT